This T cell receptor (beta chain) was retrieved from a study of T-cell reconstitution after alpha-beta-depleted transplantation in children. Study-wide results and caveats: Among T cells one year after transplant, newly produced cells accounted for most counts and diversity. Certain patients had high TCRbeta diversity at day 60, and it came from recipient T cells and thymic progenitors that survived. Several hundred graft clones that had expanded were reportedly the source of alpha-beta T cells about two months after transplant.

Molecular barcoding with unique molecular identifiers was used for the TCRbeta library. MiXCR was run by TCRdb on the PCR reads, yielding one entry per CDR3 protein. The profile shows approximately 240,000 distinct CDR3 sequences, 11% of them singletons. Ten or more counts support this clonotype. Its antigen is not known. Sequenced material: PBMCs, taken before TCRalphabeta/CD19-depleted stem cell transplant. The TCR was taken from a child younger than two with acute myeloid leukemia, due to receive a stem cell transplant.

Written as DNA, the CDR3 is TGCGCCAGCAGCCAAGGTTCGGGCTACGAGCAGTACTTC. As protein: CASSQGSGYEQYF. The chain employs TRBV4-1 and TRBJ2-7; D is ambiguous. Trimming cost V 1 base and J 3 bases, with 7 bases left between them. The CDR3 has 13 residues. Germline CDR1 MGHRA, CDR2 YSYEKL.